The rows below give T cell receptor beta chains drawn from one sample of a study of T cell repertoires in breast cancer. TCRdb re-called the emulsion pairing reads through MiXCR, storing one row per CDR3 protein. The sample includes around 43,000 distinct CDR3 sequences, 45% seen only once; the top ten take 55% to 75%. The sequenced sample consisted of CD8+ T cells. The origin of the receptors is a pool of human donors with breast cancer or a healthy control (not recorded which). Both conserved end residues are part of each CDR3. The D gene is left open where the match is weak. Size is stated for part of the rows, as once, few or many counts, or as a class when the clone is expanded.

>-|TRBV7-2|-|TRBJ2-2
TGTGCCAGCAGCTTAGTAATGGGATGGGGTATGGGGACCCCTGTGCGGACCGGGGAGCTGTTTTTT
CASSLVMGWGMGTPVRTGELFF
>few|TRBV24-1|TRBD1|TRBJ2-3
TGTGCCACCAGTGAAAGGGGGCAGGGACCAGATACGCAGTATTTT
CATSERGQGPDTQYF
>-|TRBV3-1|-|TRBJ1-3
TGTGCCAGCAGCCTCGGGGCGAACTCTGGAAACACCATATATTTT
CASSLGANSGNTIYF
>-|TRBV12-3/TRBV12-4|TRBD1|TRBJ1-2
TGTGCCAACAGCCTCAGGGGGCCTGGTGGCTACACCTTC
CANSLRGPGGYTF
>-|TRBV20-1|-|TRBJ1-2
TGCAGTGCTAAAGCGGGCTATGGCTACACCTTC
CSAKAGYGYTF
>few|TRBV3-1|-|TRBJ1-2
TGTGCCAGCAGCCAAGGATCCGGGGGGGGCCTTATAAGTGGCTACACCTTC
CASSQGSGGGLISGYTF
>once|TRBV19|-|TRBJ1-1
TGTGCCAGTAGCCCCTCCCAGGTCAGAGTCACTGAAGCTTTCTTT
CASSPSQVRVTEAFF
>many|TRBV6-1|-|TRBJ2-3
TGTGCCAGCAGACCCGCTCCTCGAGGGGGGAGGCCAGATACGCAGTATTTT
CASRPAPRGGRPDTQYF
>few|TRBV2|TRBD1|TRBJ2-2
TGTGCCAGCAGGGGACAGGGTGACACCGGGGAGCTGTTTTTT
CASRGQGDTGELFF
>-|TRBV7-9|-|TRBJ2-7
TGTGCCAGCAGCCCGGACAGTCATTCCTACGAGCAGTACTTC
CASSPDSHSYEQYF
>-|TRBV6-5|-|TRBJ1-2
TGTGCCAGCAGTGAATCGACGGCCGGGGGATATGGCTACACCTTC
CASSESTAGGYGYTF
>few|TRBV20-1|-|TRBJ1-5
TGCAGTGCTAGAGATTTTAAGTCTGGGGGGCCCCAGCATTTT
CSARDFKSGGPQHF
>-|TRBV5-1|TRBD1|TRBJ2-1
TGCGCCAGCCGGGACAGGGTACCCAATGAGCAGTTCTTC
CASRDRVPNEQFF
>few|TRBV7-2|-|TRBJ1-1
TGTGCCAGCAGCTTAGGGCGGGGGCAGGCCGCAGAAGCTTTCTTT
CASSLGRGQAAEAFF
>few|TRBV3-1|TRBD1|TRBJ2-3
TGTGCCAGCAGGACAGGGGGAGATACGCAGTATTTT
CASRTGGDTQYF
>few|TRBV20-1|TRBD1|TRBJ2-1
TGCAGTGCCGAGAGGACAGGCATAAGGAATGAGCAGTTCTTC
CSAERTGIRNEQFF
>-|TRBV2|TRBD1|TRBJ1-6
TGTGCCAGCAGTCTGGGACAGGTTCGATCACCCCTCCACTTT
CASSLGQVRSPLHF
>-|TRBV6-5|-|TRBJ1-2
TGTGCCAGCAGTTACGAGGGAAGCTATGGCTACACCTTC
CASSYEGSYGYTF
>few|TRBV14|-|TRBJ2-1
TGTGCCAGCAGCCTCCCGGGGTTGAGCTACAATGAGCAGTTCTTC
CASSLPGLSYNEQFF
>-|TRBV20-1|-|TRBJ2-5
TGCAGTGCTAGAGATTACGGCGGGGTCCAAGAGACCCAGTACTTC
CSARDYGGVQETQYF
>few|TRBV27|-|TRBJ1-2
TGTGCCAGCAGTTTAAGCCAGGGAGGTAACTATGGCTACACCTTC
CASSLSQGGNYGYTF
>-|TRBV30|TRBD1|TRBJ1-1
TGTGCCTGGAGGCAGGGGGCGAACACTGAAGCTTTCTTT
CAWRQGANTEAFF
>-|TRBV3-1|TRBD2|TRBJ2-5
TGTGCCAGCAGCCCCTGGACTAGCGGGAGAAGGGCCAAACAAGAGACCCAGTACTTC
CASSPWTSGRRAKQETQYF
>once|TRBV3-1|-|TRBJ2-7
TGTGCCAGCAGCCACGGGGATACCTACGAGCAGTACTTC
CASSHGDTYEQYF
>-|TRBV27|-|TRBJ2-1
TGTGCCAGCAGTCAAGGCGGGTCCTACAATGAGCAGCTCTTC
CASSQGGSYNEQLF
>-|TRBV19|-|TRBJ2-5
TGTGCCAGTAGGAAAGATATAGGGGGACGAGAGACCCAGTACTTC
CASRKDIGGRETQYF
>few|TRBV7-9|-|TRBJ2-5
TGTGCCAGCAGCTTAGGAGGGCAAGAGACCCAGTACTTC
CASSLGGQETQYF
>many|TRBV20-1|-|TRBJ1-1
TGCAGTGCTAGAGAGGGGGGCAACACTGAAGCTTTCTTT
CSAREGGNTEAFF
>many|TRBV6-1|-|TRBJ1-6
TGTGCCAGCAACCCGGGTGTAATTTTTGATTCACCCCTCCACTTT
CASNPGVIFDSPLHF
>few|TRBV19|-|TRBJ1-5
TGTGCCAGTAGTATCATTACCTCGTCAGGGAATTATCAGCCCCAGCATTTT
CASSIITSSGNYQPQHF
>few|TRBV20-1|-|TRBJ1-1
TGCAGTGCTAGAGATCCCCGACGGAAGAACACTGAAGCTTTCTTT
CSARDPRRKNTEAFF
>-|TRBV30|-|TRBJ2-3
TGTGCCTGGAGTGATTGGGCCACAGATACGCGGTATTTT
CAWSDWATDTRYF
>-|TRBV7-9|TRBD2|TRBJ2-1
TGTGCCAGCAGCTCCACCCGCGGGGGGGCTTACAATGAGCAGTTCTTC
CASSSTRGGAYNEQFF
>-|TRBV6-5|-|TRBJ1-1
TGTGCCAGCAGGATCGGACCGTTGAACACTGAAGCTTTCTTT
CASRIGPLNTEAFF
>-|TRBV7-9|-|TRBJ2-5
TGTGCCAGCAGCTTAGCGCACGGTGCAGAGACCCAGTACTTC
CASSLAHGAETQYF
>few|TRBV12-3/TRBV12-4|-|TRBJ2-3
TGTGCCAGCAGTTTAGCAGGGGCAGATACGCAGTATTTT
CASSLAGADTQYF
>medium-sized|TRBV28|TRBD2|TRBJ2-3
TGTGCCAGCAGGACTAGCGGGAGGGTCACAGATACGCAGTATTTT
CASRTSGRVTDTQYF
>few|TRBV5-1|-|TRBJ1-1
TGCGCCAGCAGCTTGGGCCCAATCAACACTGAAGCTTTCTTT
CASSLGPINTEAFF
>-|TRBV19|TRBD1|TRBJ2-7
TGTGCCAGTAGTCGACAGGGAGTTTACGAGCAGTACTTC
CASSRQGVYEQYF
>-|TRBV7-9|TRBD2|TRBJ2-3
TGTGCCAGCAGCTTGGGACTAGCGGGTACTAGCACAGATACGCAGTATTTT
CASSLGLAGTSTDTQYF
>-|TRBV12-3/TRBV12-4|-|TRBJ1-2
TGTGCCAGCAGGGACGGGATAGCTAACTATGGCTACACCTTC
CASRDGIANYGYTF
>-|TRBV20-1|-|TRBJ1-1
TGCAGTGCTATTACCGAGGGGGGGGAGTACACTGAAGCTTCCTTT
CSAITEGGEYTEASF
>-|TRBV18|-|TRBJ2-5
TGTGCCAGCTCACCGGGGTACCAAGAGACCCGGTACTTC
CASSPGYQETRYF
>-|TRBV2|-|TRBJ1-2
TGTGCCAGCAGTGAAGAGTCAGGCGGCCTATATGGCTACACCTTC
CASSEESGGLYGYTF
>-|TRBV2|-|TRBJ2-3
TGTGCCAGCATCCGGTCCACAGATACGCAGTATTTT
CASIRSTDTQYF
>-|TRBV19|TRBD2|TRBJ2-1
TGTGCCAGCCGCACGGCGGGAGGGCTAGATGAGCAGTTCTTC
CASRTAGGLDEQFF
>-|TRBV19|-|TRBJ2-1
TGTGCCAGTAGTACCGGACAGTACTACAATGAGCAGTTCTTC
CASSTGQYYNEQFF
>-|TRBV7-2|TRBD2|TRBJ2-1
TGTGCCAGCGGCTTAGAGGGGACTAGCGGATACAATGAGCAGTTCTTC
CASGLEGTSGYNEQFF
>few|TRBV4-1|TRBD1|TRBJ1-4
TGCGCCAGCAGCCACGGACAGGGCCAAAATGAAAAACTGTTTTTT
CASSHGQGQNEKLFF
>few|TRBV7-3|-|TRBJ2-3
TGTGCCAGCAGCTTAATGGGGGGCACAGATACGCAGTATTTT
CASSLMGGTDTQYF
>-|TRBV20-1|-|TRBJ1-5
TGCAGTGCTAGAGGACACCCTAGCAATCAGCCCCAGCATTTT
CSARGHPSNQPQHF
>-|TRBV27|-|TRBJ2-7
TGTGCCAGCAGTTTACTGAGGCAGCGCTACGAGCAGTACTTC
CASSLLRQRYEQYF
>-|TRBV20-1|-|TRBJ2-3
TGCAGTGCTAGAGATCGAAGCGGACGGGAAGATACGCAGTATTTT
CSARDRSGREDTQYF
>-|TRBV18|-|TRBJ1-1
TGTGCCAGCTCACCCCTCCCCCGGTTGGGGAACACTGAAGCTTTCTTT
CASSPLPRLGNTEAFF
>-|TRBV7-9|TRBD2|TRBJ2-7
TGTGCCAGCAGCCCACACGCGGGAGGGGAGTACGAGCAGTACTTC
CASSPHAGGEYEQYF